This TCR beta chain originates from a study of T cell responses to AZD1222 COVID-19 vaccine. Profiled with immunoSEQ multiplex PCR; TCRdb holds only in-frame clones, not every one. The sample shows 82,000 or so clones, approximately 90% of them seen only once. Findings of the study overall: Within unmutated variant regions lay the reported targets of nearly half of spike-specific TCRs. Only after the peak T cell response were repertoires sampled. Clonal diversity may have been underestimated, and the donors were mostly white British, with more females than males.

The V gene end was trimmed by 4 bases and the J gene end by 5 bases; junction bases not matched to a gene: 6. The length of the CDR3 is 15 residues. Germline CDR1 is WSHSY and CDR2 is SAAADI. Remarks on this clone: Its antigen is as yet unknown.

The genes are TRBV10-2 and TRBJ2-5; the match to TRBD2 covers 11 bases. The input for sequencing was peripheral blood, taken on day 0 of AZD1222 vaccination. This sequence originates from an adult in good health. CDR3 sequence: CASSALAGAFETQYF. The CDR3 nucleotides read TGCGCCAGCAGTGCACTAGCGGGGGCCTTTGAGACCCAGTACTTC.